These T cell receptor beta chains were read from a single sample in a study. From the 5' RACE reads, TCRdb called clonotypes with MiXCR, one entry per CDR3 protein. The data show tens of thousands of distinct CDR3 sequences, with about 20% seen just once and about 4.1% held by the top ten. Material for sequencing was Tregs sorted from blood. These receptors came from a female donor with breast cancer. Each CDR3 is given with its conserved first and last residue. D genes are given only for firm matches. Only some rows state a clone size, as once, few, many or a class for expanded clones.

d_gene,v_gene,j_gene,abundance,CDR3nt,CDR3aa
.,TRBV2,TRBJ2-2,.,TGTGCCAGCATAGAAGGGCCAAACACCGGGGAGCTGTTTTTT,CASIEGPNTGELFF
.,TRBV27,TRBJ1-1,many,TGTGCCAGCAGTTTTACAGTCAACACTGAAGCTTTCTTT,CASSFTVNTEAFF
.,TRBV29-1,TRBJ2-1,few,TGCAGCGTTGAATTCGTTGGCGGAAGCTCCTACAATGAGCAGTTCTTC,CSVEFVGGSSYNEQFF
.,TRBV10-2,TRBJ1-1,many,TGCGCCAGCAGTGTCACAGGGCTGGACACTGAAGCTTTCTTT,CASSVTGLDTEAFF
TRBD2,TRBV7-9,TRBJ2-7,.,TGTGCCAGCAGCTCCGAGACTAGCGGGAGGGTCGACGAGCAGTACTTC,CASSSETSGRVDEQYF
.,TRBV2,TRBJ1-1,.,TGTGCCAGCAGTGAAGCGACGATTGAAGCTTTCTTT,CASSEATIEAFF
TRBD2,TRBV5-1,TRBJ2-5,.,TGCGTCAGCAGCTCAGCAACGGGACTAGCGGTTGAGACCCAGTACTTC,CVSSSATGLAVETQYF
.,TRBV20-1,TRBJ2-7,few,TGCAGTGCCCGTGGGACTCGTCGCTACGAGCAGTACTTC,CSARGTRRYEQYF
TRBD1,TRBV27,TRBJ2-7,few,TGTGCCAGCAGTACATCCCGGGACAGGGGATGGTCCTTCGAGCAGTACTTC,CASSTSRDRGWSFEQYF
.,TRBV30,TRBJ2-3,.,TGTGCCTGGATAAAAACAAGCACAGATACGCAGTATTTT,CAWIKTSTDTQYF
TRBD1,TRBV14,TRBJ1-2,.,TGTGCCAGCAGCCAAGCCAGACAGGGTAGGAACTATGGCTACACCTTC,CASSQARQGRNYGYTF
.,TRBV3-1,TRBJ2-3,.,TGTGCCTGCTCGGGACTTCCAGATACGCAGTATTTT,CACSGLPDTQYF
.,TRBV27,TRBJ2-5,.,TGTGCCAGCAGCAAGGGTGAGACCCAGTACTTC,CASSKGETQYF
.,TRBV5-1,TRBJ2-6,few,TGCGCCAGCAGCTTGGACCTTTCCGGGGCCAACGTCCTGACTTTC,CASSLDLSGANVLTF
TRBD2,TRBV5-1,TRBJ2-1,few,TGCGCCAGCAGCTGGACTAGCGGGAGCATGGCGGGCAATGAGCAGTTCTTC,CASSWTSGSMAGNEQFF
.,TRBV2,TRBJ2-5,.,TGTGCCAGCAGTGTGGACAGCGCAAAGACCCAGTACTTC,CASSVDSAKTQYF
.,TRBV21-1,TRBJ1-2,.,TGTGCCAGCAGCAAAGAAACCTTACCAAACTATGGCTACACCTTC,CASSKETLPNYGYTF
.,TRBV12-3/TRBV12-4,TRBJ2-3,few,TGTGCCAGCAGCCCCGTAAAGGCGGAGGGTAGAGATACGCAGTATTTT,CASSPVKAEGRDTQYF
TRBD1,TRBV9,TRBJ2-3,many,TGTGCCAGCAGCGGGCGGCAGGGGGCCACAGATACGCAGTATTTT,CASSGRQGATDTQYF
.,TRBV6-1,TRBJ1-2,many,TGTGCCATCAGTTTGTCGGGGCTCTATGGCTACACCTTC,CAISLSGLYGYTF
TRBD2,TRBV7-9,TRBJ2-7,.,TGTGCCAGCATGAGCGGGAGCTCCTACGAGCAGTACTTC,CASMSGSSYEQYF
.,TRBV27,TRBJ2-5,many,TGTGCCAGCAGTTTTGGAGGGGGCCTTGAGACCCAGTACTTC,CASSFGGGLETQYF
.,TRBV7-3,TRBJ2-7,.,TGTGCCAGCTCTGGCAGACGTACGGTGGAGGAGCAGTACTTC,CASSGRRTVEEQYF
TRBD2,TRBV20-1,TRBJ2-7,few,TGCAGTGCTAGAGATCCAAGCGGGAGGGCCTACGAGCAGTACTTC,CSARDPSGRAYEQYF
.,TRBV9,TRBJ2-7,many,TGTGCCAGCAGCGTAGAGGGCCAGGGCTACGAGCAGTACTTC,CASSVEGQGYEQYF
TRBD2,TRBV2,TRBJ2-3,few,TGTGCCAGCAGGCCCGGGACTAGCGTAACAGATACGCAGTATTTT,CASRPGTSVTDTQYF
.,TRBV6-5,TRBJ1-1,few,TGTGCCAGCAGTTACTCCAGGGTGGGGACTGAAGCTTTCTTT,CASSYSRVGTEAFF
.,TRBV11-1,TRBJ1-2,.,TGTGCCAGCAGCTTATCGGTTTATGGAGTCGGTGGCTACACCTTC,CASSLSVYGVGGYTF
.,TRBV7-9,TRBJ2-1,.,TGTGCCAGCAGCGCTAGGTGGGGGAGGAACAATGAGCAGTTCTTC,CASSARWGRNNEQFF
.,TRBV28,TRBJ2-1,.,TGTGCCAGCAGTTTAAATTTGCGGGATGAGCAGTTCTTC,CASSLNLRDEQFF
.,TRBV15,TRBJ2-1,many,TGTGCCACCAGCAGAGAGAGAGGGGGACTGGCCTACAATGAGCAGTTCTTC,CATSRERGGLAYNEQFF
TRBD2,TRBV11-2,TRBJ2-2,many,TGTGCCAGCAGCAAACTAGCGGGAGGGGTCGGGGAGCTGTTTTTT,CASSKLAGGVGELFF
TRBD1,TRBV29-1,TRBJ2-7,few,TGCAGCGTTGAGGTAGGGACAGGTGAAACCTACGAGCAGTACTTC,CSVEVGTGETYEQYF
.,TRBV28,TRBJ1-2,many,TGTGCCAGCAGCCTCATGACCTCTCGCTACTATGGCTACACCTTC,CASSLMTSRYYGYTF
TRBD1,TRBV2,TRBJ1-6,.,TGTGCCAGCAGTGAAGCGCTTGCCGGGACAGGGAGGCGCTGGGGTAATTCACCCCTCCACTTT,CASSEALAGTGRRWGNSPLHF
.,TRBV28,TRBJ2-7,many,TGTGCCAGCAGATTCGACACAGGGCCCTACGAGCAGTACTTC,CASRFDTGPYEQYF
TRBD1,TRBV5-1,TRBJ2-5,.,TGCGCCAGCAGCTCAGGACAGGGGAAAGAGACCCAGTACTTC,CASSSGQGKETQYF
TRBD1,TRBV6-2/TRBV6-3,TRBJ2-5,many,TGTGCCAGCCGAGGAATGGACAGGGCTCTATTGGAGACCCAGTACTTC,CASRGMDRALLETQYF
.,TRBV27,TRBJ2-7,.,TGTGCCAGCAGCCGACCTGGGTACGAGCAGTACTTC,CASSRPGYEQYF
.,TRBV7-3,TRBJ2-3,.,TGTGCCGGCAGCTTAACGTCGGCAGCGGCAGATACGCAGTATTTT,CAGSLTSAAADTQYF
TRBD2,TRBV10-3,TRBJ2-5,few,TGTGCCATCAGTGAGTGGGGAGGGCAAAGGTACCAAGAGACCCAGTACTTC,CAISEWGGQRYQETQYF
.,TRBV6-1,TRBJ1-5,.,TGTGCCACCGCCCCCCCACTTGGTCAGCCCCAGCATTTT,CATAPPLGQPQHF
.,TRBV20-1,TRBJ1-1,few,TGCAGTGCCCCCGACAGAACAAACATGAACACTGAAGCTTTCTTT,CSAPDRTNMNTEAFF
.,TRBV4-2,TRBJ2-7,many,TGTGCCAGCAGCCAAGAACAGATGAGCTCCTACGAGCAGTACTTC,CASSQEQMSSYEQYF
TRBD2,TRBV24-1,TRBJ2-1,many,TGTGCCACCAGTGATACTGCTCTAGCGGACGACAATGAGCAGTTCTTC,CATSDTALADDNEQFF
TRBD2,TRBV20-1,TRBJ2-1,.,TGCAGTGCTAGGGGACTGCGGGAGTACAATGAGCAGTTCTTC,CSARGLREYNEQFF
.,TRBV13,TRBJ2-1,.,TGTGCCAGCAGCTCCCACAATGAGCAGTTCTTC,CASSSHNEQFF
TRBD2,TRBV3-1,TRBJ2-1,few,TGTGCCAGCAGCCGTACCGGGACTAGCGGGAGCGGTTCATACAATGAGCAGTTCTTC,CASSRTGTSGSGSYNEQFF
.,TRBV7-2,TRBJ1-3,few,TGTGCCAGCAGCCTTTTACCGGGACATTCAACTTATGCCACCATATATTTT,CASSLLPGHSTYATIYF
.,TRBV3-1,TRBJ2-6,few,TGTGCCAGCAGCAACTCCTGGAGCAGGGGCCCTGATGGGGCCAACGTCCTGACTTTC,CASSNSWSRGPDGANVLTF